This TCR beta chain is from a study of patients and donors after allogeneic stem cell transplantation. TCRdb called the RT-PCR reads again in MiXCR, with one record for every CDR3 protein. Of 920,000 or so distinct CDR3 sequences in the sample, more than 15% were seen once. Specimen: blood, either unsorted or a sorted T cell fraction (not recorded which). This receptor was identified in a human donor who was either an allogeneic HSCT recipient or a stem cell or donor lymphocyte infusion donor (not recorded which). It is not recorded whose cells these are; they may come from a transplant donor.

This CDR3 is CASSFLAGDWYEQYF. The CDR3 DNA reads TGTGCCAGCAGTTTCTTAGCGGGAGACTGGTACGAGCAGTACTTC. This chain joins TRBV6-2 or TRBV6-3 and TRBJ2-7, with TRBD2 matching 9 bases. The CDR3 runs to 15 residues. The V and J ends lost 4 bases and 4 bases, in that order; junction bases with no gene match: 8. Germline CDR1 is MNHEY and CDR2 is SVGEGT.